This T cell receptor beta chain was identified in a study of blood T cells in healthy people across ages. Study results and limitations: The diversity estimates, figures obtained from one million T cells, were considered underestimates. Unsorted PBMCs blocked a conclusive comparison of naive and antigen-experienced cells.

Of note for this clonotype: Its antigen is unidentified.

A second PCR of roughly 7 to 11 cycles used a sample-barcoded 5' primer and a J-beta primer mix. MiXCR, applied by TCRdb to the 5' RACE reads, yields one record per CDR3 protein. This sample has around 1,800,000 distinct CDR3 sequences, with around 40% found just once. Germline CDR1 is SNHLY and CDR2 is FYNNEI. V was pared by 1 base and J by 3 bases, with 7 bases between. This CDR3 has 13 amino acids. The source of this sequence is a human donor in good health. Sequenced sample: blood. V usage is TRBV2 and J usage is TRBJ2-7; D gene unclear. The CDR3 is CASSEGNYYEQYF. DNA of the CDR3: TGTGCCAGCAGTGAAGGGAATTACTACGAGCAGTACTTC.